These 20 T cell receptor beta chains came from one sample sequenced in a study of shared clonotypes between healthy human individuals. Here immunoSEQ multiplex PCR was the method, and the copy in TCRdb shows in-frame clones only, minus some. The top ten hold about 1.1% of the sample, which has over 2 million clones, approximately 94% seen once. Terminally differentiated effector memory CD45RA+ cells were excluded by CCR7 positive selection of CD45RO-negative cells. The sequenced sample consisted of naive CD8+ T cells sorted from blood. All receptors come from a man younger than 30 in good health.

The CDR3 here is CASLRPGRENTGELFF. The CDR3 DNA follows: TGTGCCAGCTTGAGGCCCGGCAGGGAGAACACCGGGGAGCTGTTTTTT. V gene TRBV18 combines with J gene TRBJ2-2; D is possibly TRBD1 (5 bases). The CDR3 totals 16 residues. V dropped 7 bases and J dropped 1 base, with 16 bases sitting between them. Germline CDR1 reads KGHSH; CDR2 reads LQKENI.

The chain links TRBV6-6 to TRBJ2-1; no clear D gene. The V end lost 8 bases, the J end lost 9 bases, and 14 bases lay between the germline ends. Germline-derived CDR1 and CDR2 are MNHNY and SVGAGI (reference sequence). This CDR3 has 12 residues. The CDR3 loop is CASAKAQIEQFF. In DNA, the CDR3 is TGTGCCAGCGCTAAGGCCCAAATTGAGCAGTTCTTC.

The V gene is TRBV5-8, the J gene TRBJ1-2; D remains unclear. Per germline, CDR1 SGHTS and CDR2 YDEGEE. V was pared by 0 bases and J by 8 bases, with 8 bases between. CDR3 length: 12 residues. The CDR3 DNA reads TGTGCCAGCAGCTTGGGAGACCAAGGCTACACCTTC. This encodes CASSLGDQGYTF.

The genes are TRBV5-6 and TRBJ2-3; 9 bases are a match to TRBD2. The J segment lost 0 bases and the V segment lost 1 base, leaving 6 bases of the junction unmatched. The CDR3 sequence is 17 residues long. CDR1 is SGHDT, CDR2 YYEEEE, per germline. The CDR3 protein is CASSLMTSGRSTDTQYF. CDR3 sequence (DNA): TGTGCCAGCAGCTTGATGACTAGCGGACGTAGCACAGATACGCAGTATTTT. Full variable domain (rest looked up from reference TRBV5-6 and TRBJ2-3): DAGVTQSPTHLIKTRGQQVTLRCSPKSGHDTVSWYQQALGQGPQFIFQYYEEEERQRGNFPDRFSGHQFPNYSSELNVNALLLGDSALYLCASSLMTSGRSTDTQYFGPGTRLTVL.

The genes are TRBV9 and TRBJ1-1; D uncertain. CDR1 and CDR2 from the germline V gene are SGDLS and YYNGEE. This CDR3 has 14 residues. V lost 4 bases, J lost 4 bases, and 14 bases lay in between. This CDR3 is CASSQAREGTEAFF. Written as DNA, the CDR3 is TGTGCCAGCAGCCAAGCCCGGGAAGGCACTGAAGCTTTCTTT.

With regard to this clone: Other DNA variants within this sample encode the same CDR3. The chain couples TRBV9 to TRBJ2-1; D is undetermined. The CDR3 is made up of 12 amino acids. The V end was cut by 4 bases, the J end by 3 bases, with 5 bases between. Germline-derived CDR1 and CDR2 are SGDLS and YYNGEE. This CDR3 reads CASSPSYNEQFF. In DNA, the CDR3 is TGTGCCAGCAGCCCTAGCTACAATGAGCAGTTCTTC.

This chain uses TRBV2 with TRBJ1-5; D not certain. The V end lost 3 bases, the J end lost 6 bases, and 6 bases lay between the germline ends. Germline loops: CDR1 SNHLY, CDR2 FYNNEI. The CDR3 runs to 12 residues. The CDR3 region has the DNA TGTGCCAGCAGTGATTCGCTTCAGCCCCAGCATTTT. It encodes CASSDSLQPQHF.

The CDR3 nucleotides read TGTGCCAGCAGTGCGGCTTCACACCCTAGCACAGATACGCAGTATTTT. The encoded protein is CASSAASHPSTDTQYF. This chain uses TRBV6-1 with TRBJ2-3; D is unclear. Looked up from germline, CDR1 is MNHNS and CDR2 is SASEGT. This CDR3 region has 16 residues. With 4 bases removed from V and 0 bases from J, the gap between germline ends came to 14 bases.

This chain uses TRBV6-1 with TRBJ2-3; tentative D call: TRBD2 (5 bases). The CDR3 sequence is 15 residues long. Germline values: CDR1 MNHNS, CDR2 SASEGT. V was cut by 2 bases and J by 2 bases, with 11 bases left in between. DNA of the CDR3: TGTGCCAGCAGTGAAACGCCCCGGGACACAGATACGCAGTATTTT. Translated: CASSETPRDTDTQYF.

This clone was recorded a few times. The V call is TRBV13, the J call TRBJ1-6; D call uncertain. This CDR3 region has 14 residues. V was trimmed by 4 bases and J by 0 bases, leaving 4 bases between them. Germline V lookup: CDR1 PRHDT, CDR2 FYEKMQ (reference sequence). The CDR3: CASSSSSYNSPLHF. The CDR3 DNA reads as TGTGCCAGCAGCTCTAGCTCCTATAATTCACCCCTCCACTTT.

Points on this clone: Other nucleotide sequences from this sample produce the same CDR3. This chain connects TRBV27 to TRBJ2-7; 9 nucleotides align to TRBD1. CDR1 is MNHEY, CDR2 SMNVEV, per germline (reference sequence). The CDR3 extends over 14 amino acids. Trimming cost V 6 bases and J 1 base; bases outside gene matches: 4. The CDR3 spells CASRTGTGSYEQYF. The CDR3 bases are TGTGCCAGCAGAACGGGGACAGGGTCCTACGAGCAGTACTTC.

This clone has more than one count but fewer than ten. The rearrangement joins TRBV15 to TRBJ2-2; 8 bases match TRBD2. V gave up 8 bases and J gave up 6 bases; unmatched junction bases: 11. The germline V gene encodes CDR1 LNHNV and CDR2 YYDKDF (reference sequence). The CDR3 contains 15 residues. The DNA of the CDR3 is TGTGCCACCCACAAGCGGGGGCAGGGAGCCGGGGAGCTGTTTTTT. Translation: CATHKRGQGAGELFF.

The rearrangement joins TRBV6-1 to TRBJ2-1, with 9 bases lining up with TRBD2. Germline lookup yields CDR1 MNHNS and CDR2 SASEGT. With V trimmed by 2 bases and J by 3 bases, 2 bases remained unmatched. The CDR3 contains 15 residues. The CDR3 bases are TGTGCCAGCAGTGAAAGGCGGGAGGGCTACAATGAGCAGTTCTTC. Translated: CASSERREGYNEQFF.

The chain has TRBV2 and TRBJ1-1; 8 bases map to TRBD1. J gave up 5 bases and V 3 bases, and 5 bases lay outside the gene matches. Germline V gene data show CDR1 as SNHLY and CDR2 as FYNNEI. The CDR3 runs to 14 residues. The DNA for the CDR3 is TGTGCCAGCAGTGACGTCAGGGGGCCGACTGAAGCTTTCTTT. It is translated as CASSDVRGPTEAFF.

This sequence joins TRBV7-2 and TRBJ2-7; no firm D call. This CDR3 is 15 amino acids long. Germline lookup yields CDR1 SGHTA and CDR2 FQGNSA. The V end was cut by 2 bases, the J end by 2 bases, with 13 bases between. In nucleotides, the CDR3 is TGTGCCAGCAGCTTACGTGTGGCCCTTCCCTACGAGCAGTACTTC. It encodes CASSLRVALPYEQYF.

The rearrangement uses TRBV30 and TRBJ2-1, with D perhaps given as TRBD1 or TRBD2 (5 bases each). The length of the CDR3 is 12 residues. Germline CDR1 reads GTSNPN; CDR2 reads SVGIG (reference sequence). The V end was cut by 7 bases, the J end by 7 bases, with 14 bases between. The CDR3 loop reads CASLGDGNEQFF. In DNA, the CDR3 is TGTGCCTCCTTGGGGGACGGGAATGAGCAGTTCTTC. The whole variable domain, remainder taken from reference TRBV30 and TRBJ2-1, is SQTIHQWPATLVQPVGSPLSLECTVEGTSNPNLYWYRQAAGRGLQLLFYSVGIGQISSEVPQNLSASRPQDRQFILSSKKLLLSDSGFYLCASLGDGNEQFFGPGTRLTVL.

This chain uses TRBV6-5 with TRBJ1-2; TRBD1 matches at 8 bases. The CDR3 spans 12 residues. Losses at the gene ends were 7 bases for V and 7 bases for J; bases not matched to a gene: 5. CDR1 and CDR2 (germline): MNHEY, SVGAGI. The CDR3 nucleotides read TGTGCCAGCACCCCGGACAGGGCTGGCTACACCTTC. Protein: CASTPDRAGYTF.

This clone was seen just once. This chain joins TRBV4-2 and TRBJ2-3; D possibly corresponds to TRBD2 (7 bases). Trimming removed 5 bases at V and 4 bases at J, with 22 bases between. From germline, CDR1 is LGHNA and CDR2 YNFKEQ. The length of the CDR3 is 17 residues. The CDR3, as DNA: TGTGCCAGCAGCGAAAACCCGAGCGGGGCAGGGGCAGATACGCAGTATTTT. It is translated as CASSENPSGAGADTQYF.

This clone occurred once. The sample holds other DNA sequences that translate to the same CDR3. The chain employs TRBV29-1 and TRBJ2-3; D remains unclear. This CDR3 is 12 amino acids long. Trimming removed 0 bases at V and 3 bases at J, with 4 bases between. Germline CDR1 is SQVTM and CDR2 is ANQGSEA. CDR3 amino acids: CSVEDRTDTQYF. CDR3 DNA: TGCAGCGTTGAAGATCGGACAGATACGCAGTATTTT.

On this clone: Other DNA sequences in this sample translate to the same CDR3. This rearrangement joins TRBV4-1 to TRBJ2-7; D call uncertain. CDR1 MGHRA and CDR2 YSYEKL come from the germline V gene. Trimming pared 5 bases from V and 4 bases from J, leaving 6 bases between. This CDR3 comprises 11 residues. CDR3 protein: CASSTSYEQYF. In DNA, the CDR3 is TGCGCCAGCAGCACCTCGTACGAGCAGTACTTC.